This entry lists 19 T cell receptor beta chains sequenced from one sample in a study of T cells in Graves' hyperthyroidism and ophthalmopathy. The CDR3 regions of TCR beta were amplified from RNA transcripts. The TCR CDR3 first-round RT-PCR relied on the HTBI primer set. TCRdb analysed the multiplex PCR reads with MiXCR anew, one entry per CDR3 protein. In the table there are about 400,000 distinct CDR3 sequences, about 15% of which are singletons. The source material was blood. The receptor set was obtained from a man aged 18 to 30 with Graves' ophthalmopathy.

Many counts were recorded for this clonotype. The chain links TRBV11-2 to TRBJ1-1; 7 positions match TRBD1. Germline CDR1 is SGHAT and CDR2 is FQNNGV. This CDR3 has 16 amino acids. V shed 4 bases, J shed 2 bases, and the junction held 10 bases outside the gene matches. The CDR3 nucleotides are TGTGCCAGCAGCTCCACGACAGGGTTAAGAAACACTGAAGCTTTCTTT. As protein: CASSSTTGLRNTEAFF. The full variable domain, its missing parts supplied by reference TRBV11-2 and TRBJ1-1, is EAGVAQSPRYKIIEKRQSVAFWCNPISGHATLYWYQQILGQGPKLLIQFQNNGVVDDSQLPKDRFSAERLKGVDSTLKIQPAKLEDSAVYLCASSSTTGLRNTEAFFGQGTRLTVV.

This clonotype was counted many times. The chain has TRBV20-1 and TRBJ2-3; TRBD1 aligns across 8 bases. Germline V gene sequence: CDR1 DFQATT, CDR2 SNEGSKA (reference sequence). The CDR3 extends over 16 amino acids. After removal of 3 bases from V and 1 base from J, the junction contained 9 bases not matched to a gene. The CDR3 DNA follows: TGCAGTGCTAGGGGGCCCCCGGGACAGGGCACAGATACGCAGTATTTT. This gives the protein CSARGPPGQGTDTQYF.

V usage is TRBV15 and J usage is TRBJ2-1; D may be TRBD1 (6 bases). Per germline, CDR1 LNHNV and CDR2 YYDKDF (reference sequence). This CDR3 is 14 amino acids long. Trimming shortened V by 3 bases and J by 7 bases, and 13 bases separated the two germline ends. CDR3 DNA: TGTGCCACCAGCAGCGATCAGGGGTCGAATGAGCAGTTCTTC. Encoded protein: CATSSDQGSNEQFF.

This clonotype was seen repeatedly, ten times or more. The chain joins TRBV3-1 to TRBJ2-7; 7 bases map to TRBD1. CDR3 length: 15 amino acids. Germline CDR1 and CDR2: LGHDT and YNNKEL (reference sequence). The V and J ends lost 6 bases and 1 base, in that order; junction bases with no gene match: 9. Here the CDR3 reads CASRFNRQGSYEQYF. The CDR3, as DNA: TGTGCCAGCAGATTTAACAGACAGGGATCCTACGAGCAGTACTTC.

The chain employs TRBV6-2 or TRBV6-3 and TRBJ1-1; the D is unclear. Trimming stripped 0 bases from V and 6 bases from J, with 8 bases between. CDR3 length: 13 residues. Per the germline V gene, CDR1 is MNHEY and CDR2 is SVGEGT. CDR3 nucleotides: TGTGCCAGCAGTTACTCGAGCCTCGCTGAAGCTTTCTTT. Its protein product is CASSYSSLAEAFF.

The sample holds a few counts of this clonotype. The chain recombines TRBV20-1 with TRBJ2-1; possibly TRBD2 for D (6 bases). V was shortened by 4 bases and J by 3 bases, with 16 bases between the two germline ends. CDR1 is DFQATT and CDR2 is SNEGSKA in the germline V gene (reference sequence). The CDR3 spans 15 residues. The CDR3 region has the DNA TGCAGTGCTACCCGAAGCCGGGACTTCTACAATGAGCAGTTCTTC. Amino acid sequence: CSATRSRDFYNEQFF.

This clonotype was seen more than once but under ten times. This chain's CDR3 is CASSIGGEDSPLHF. The CDR3 region has the DNA TGTGCCAGTAGTATTGGGGGCGAGGATTCACCCCTCCACTTT. The chain has TRBV19 and TRBJ1-6; D is perhaps TRBD1 (6 bases). CDR3 length equals 14 residues. The V end lost 3 bases, the J end lost 8 bases, and 11 bases lay between the germline ends. Germline CDR1 reads LNHDA; CDR2 reads SQIVND (reference sequence).

This clonotype has at least ten counts. The genes are TRBV6-1 and TRBJ1-2; TRBD1 matches at 8 bases. The germline V gene encodes CDR1 MNHNS and CDR2 SASEGT. J was trimmed by 4 bases and V by 6 bases; bases with no gene match: 4. The CDR3 covers 13 residues. The CDR3 nucleotides read TGTGCCAGCAGGCTACAGGGGGGCTATGGCTACACCTTC. Translation gives CASRLQGGYGYTF.

This clonotype was found many times. The chain links TRBV18 to TRBJ2-1; 10 bases agree with TRBD2. Per the germline V gene, CDR1 is KGHSH and CDR2 is LQKENI. The CDR3 sequence is 14 residues long. V lost 4 bases to trimming and J lost 9 bases; unmatched junction nucleotides: 6. The CDR3 reads CASSRLAGESEQFF. In DNA, the CDR3 is TGTGCCAGCTCACGTCTAGCGGGAGAATCTGAGCAGTTCTTC.

Ten or more counts support this clonotype. The rearrangement uses TRBV2 and TRBJ2-3, with D maybe TRBD1 (5 bases). This CDR3 contains 12 residues. Trimming left V 7 bases short and J 4 bases short, with 9 bases between. Germline CDR1 reads SNHLY; CDR2 reads FYNNEI. DNA for the CDR3: TGTGCCAGCACGACAGAGCCAGATACGCAGTATTTT. Translation: CASTTEPDTQYF.

This clonotype appeared many times. This chain uses TRBV6-1 with TRBJ2-7; D is uncertain. CDR1 and CDR2 (germline): MNHNS, SASEGT. There are 14 residues in the CDR3. The V end was cut by 4 bases, the J end by 3 bases, with 13 bases between. This chain's CDR3 is CASSGRRGDYEQYF. DNA of the CDR3: TGTGCCAGCAGTGGTCGCCGAGGAGACTACGAGCAGTACTTC.

This clonotype was picked up many times. This chain connects TRBV3-1 to TRBJ2-2; TRBD1 matches at 9 bases. The CDR3 has 16 amino acids. Germline lookup yields CDR1 LGHDT and CDR2 YNNKEL (reference sequence). V shed 5 bases and J 2 bases; nucleotides not matched to a gene: 6. CDR3 in amino acids: CASSFGQGTNTGELFF. DNA for the CDR3: TGTGCCAGCAGCTTCGGACAGGGGACCAACACCGGGGAGCTGTTTTTT.

The table lists this clonotype with many counts. This chain connects TRBV24-1 to TRBJ1-5, with D perhaps TRBD1 (6 bases). The CDR3 is 14 amino acids. CDR1 KGHDR and CDR2 SFDVKD come from the germline V gene. V lost 4 bases and J lost 7, with 13 bases in between. CDR3 coding DNA: TGTGCCACCAGTGACCACAGGGCGGGACAGCCCCAGCATTTT. Protein product: CATSDHRAGQPQHF.

The chain recombines TRBV20-1 with TRBJ1-5, with unresolved D. The germline gives CDR1 DFQATT, CDR2 SNEGSKA (reference sequence). The V end was cut by 6 bases, the J end by 8 bases, with 17 bases between. This CDR3 spans 13 amino acids. CDR3 DNA: TGCAGTGCCCCAGACATGAGGAATGAGCCCCAGCATTTT. Protein sequence: CSAPDMRNEPQHF.

In its sample, this clonotype was seen a few times. The chain joins TRBV6-1 to TRBJ2-2, with TRBD1 as a possible D gene (5 bases). The CDR3 covers 15 residues. Germline lookup yields CDR1 MNHNS and CDR2 SASEGT. V lost 5 bases and J lost 3, with 13 bases in between. The CDR3 bases are TGTGCCAGCAGTCACGGTACAGGTGACACCGGGGAGCTGTTTTTT. It translates to CASSHGTGDTGELFF.

This clonotype appeared many times. The chain uses TRBV12-3 or TRBV12-4 and TRBJ1-3; 7 nucleotides match TRBD1. The CDR3 has 17 amino acids. V dropped 0 bases and J dropped 0; count of bases not matched to a gene: 5. Written as DNA, the CDR3 is TGTGCCAGCAGTTTAGCAAAGGGACAGAGCTCTGGAAACACCATATATTTT. This encodes CASSLAKGQSSGNTIYF.

Only a few counts were recorded for this clonotype. The rearrangement links TRBV7-9 to TRBJ2-2; 10 bases line up with TRBD1. Trimming cost V 4 bases and J 3 bases; bases outside gene matches: 5. This CDR3 comprises 16 residues. Germline assignment: CDR1 SEHNR and CDR2 FQNEAQ (reference sequence). The CDR3 DNA is TGTGCCAGCAGCTCAAAGGACAGGGGGTACACCGGGGAGCTGTTTTTT. Translated: CASSSKDRGYTGELFF.

This clonotype was recorded many times. V gene TRBV30 combines with J gene TRBJ1-2, with 9 bases aligning to TRBD1. CDR1 and CDR2 from the germline V gene are GTSNPN and SVGIG (reference sequence). CDR3 size: 14 residues. J gave up 5 bases and V 0 bases, and 4 bases lay outside the gene matches. The CDR3, as DNA: TGTGCCTGGAGTGTTGTGGACAGGGGTTATGGCTACACCTTC. Translation gives CAWSVVDRGYGYTF.

This clonotype occurred many times. CDR3 region: CASSSQSTGAGSSYNEQFF. The CDR3 DNA is TGTGCCAGCAGCTCCCAGTCGACGGGGGCGGGTAGCTCCTACAATGAGCAGTTCTTC. The V gene is TRBV11-3, the J gene TRBJ2-1; tentatively, D is TRBD1 or TRBD2 (6 bases each). Germline CDR1 SGHNT, CDR2 YENEEA. This CDR3 contains 19 residues. V gave up 4 bases and J gave up 0 bases, with 22 bases separating them. Variable domain in full (rest from reference TRBV11-3 and TRBJ2-1): EAGVVQSPRYKIIEKKQPVAFWCNPISGHNTLYWYLQNLGQGPELLIRYENEEAVDDSQLPKDRFSAERLKGVDSTLKIQPAELGDSAVYLCASSSQSTGAGSSYNEQFFGPGTRLTVL.